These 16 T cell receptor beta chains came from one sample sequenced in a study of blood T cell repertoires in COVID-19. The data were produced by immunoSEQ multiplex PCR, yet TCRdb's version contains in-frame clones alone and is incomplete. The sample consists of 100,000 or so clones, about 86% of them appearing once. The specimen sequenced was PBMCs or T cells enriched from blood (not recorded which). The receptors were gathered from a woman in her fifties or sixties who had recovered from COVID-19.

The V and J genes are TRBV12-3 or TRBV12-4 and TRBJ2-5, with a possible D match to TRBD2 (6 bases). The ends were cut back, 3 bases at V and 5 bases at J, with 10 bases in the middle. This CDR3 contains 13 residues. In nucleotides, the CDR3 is TGTGCCAGCAGTTTTGGAGGGAGGGAGACCCAGTACTTC. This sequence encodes CASSFGGRETQYF.

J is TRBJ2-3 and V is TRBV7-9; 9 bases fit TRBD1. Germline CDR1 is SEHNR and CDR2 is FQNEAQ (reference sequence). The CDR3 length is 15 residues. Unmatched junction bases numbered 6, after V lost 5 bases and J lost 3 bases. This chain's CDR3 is CASSVSGTGTDTQYF. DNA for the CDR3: TGTGCCAGCAGCGTAAGCGGGACAGGGACAGATACGCAGTATTTT.

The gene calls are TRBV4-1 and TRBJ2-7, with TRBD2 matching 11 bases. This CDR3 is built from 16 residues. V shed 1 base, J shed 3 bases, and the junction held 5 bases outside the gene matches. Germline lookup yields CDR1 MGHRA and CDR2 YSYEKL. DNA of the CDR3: TGCGCCAGCAGCCAAGTGGGTACTAGCGGGAGCTACGAGCAGTACTTC. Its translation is CASSQVGTSGSYEQYF.

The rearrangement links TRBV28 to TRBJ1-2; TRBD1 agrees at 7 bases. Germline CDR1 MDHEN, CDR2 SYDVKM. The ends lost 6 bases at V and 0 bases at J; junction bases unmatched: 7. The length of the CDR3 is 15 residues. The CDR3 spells CASRGDSLANYGYTF. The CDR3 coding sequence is TGTGCCAGCAGGGGGGACAGCCTGGCTAACTATGGCTACACCTTC.

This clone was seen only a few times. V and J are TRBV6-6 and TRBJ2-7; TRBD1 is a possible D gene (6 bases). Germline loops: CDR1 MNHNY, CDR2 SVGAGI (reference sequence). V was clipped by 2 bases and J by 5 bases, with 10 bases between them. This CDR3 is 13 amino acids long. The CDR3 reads CASSYPSGDEQYF. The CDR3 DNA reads TGTGCCAGCAGTTACCCCTCAGGGGACGAGCAGTACTTC.

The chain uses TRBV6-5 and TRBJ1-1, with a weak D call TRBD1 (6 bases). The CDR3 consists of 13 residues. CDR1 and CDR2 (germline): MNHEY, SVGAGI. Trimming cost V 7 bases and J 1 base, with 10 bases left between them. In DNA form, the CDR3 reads TGTGCCAGCAAGGGCAGGGGGAACACTGAAGCTTTCTTT. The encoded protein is CASKGRGNTEAFF.

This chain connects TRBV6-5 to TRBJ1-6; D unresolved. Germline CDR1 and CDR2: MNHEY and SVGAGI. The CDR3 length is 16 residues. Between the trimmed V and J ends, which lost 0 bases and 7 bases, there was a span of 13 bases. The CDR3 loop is CASSYSITVRNSPLHF. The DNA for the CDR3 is TGTGCCAGCAGTTACTCGATCACGGTTCGGAATTCACCCCTCCACTTT.

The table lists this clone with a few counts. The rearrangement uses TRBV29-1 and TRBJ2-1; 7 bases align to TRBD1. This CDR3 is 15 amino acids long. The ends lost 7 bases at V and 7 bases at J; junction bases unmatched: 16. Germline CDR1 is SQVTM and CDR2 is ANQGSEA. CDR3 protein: CSATRDSAQTNEQFF. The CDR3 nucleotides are TGCAGCGCTACGAGGGACAGCGCCCAAACGAATGAGCAGTTCTTC.

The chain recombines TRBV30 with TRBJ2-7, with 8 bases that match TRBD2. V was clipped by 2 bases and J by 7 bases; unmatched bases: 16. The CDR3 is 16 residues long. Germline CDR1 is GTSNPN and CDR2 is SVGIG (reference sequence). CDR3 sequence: CAWSLPGVAGSKEQYF. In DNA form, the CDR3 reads TGTGCCTGGAGTTTACCCGGGGTAGCGGGATCAAAAGAGCAGTACTTC.

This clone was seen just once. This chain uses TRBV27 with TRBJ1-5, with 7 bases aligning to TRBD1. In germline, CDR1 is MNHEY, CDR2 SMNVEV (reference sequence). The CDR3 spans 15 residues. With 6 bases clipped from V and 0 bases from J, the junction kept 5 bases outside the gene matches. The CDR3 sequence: CASSLGTVSNQPQHF. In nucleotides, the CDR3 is TGTGCCAGCAGCCTCGGGACAGTTAGCAATCAGCCCCAGCATTTT.

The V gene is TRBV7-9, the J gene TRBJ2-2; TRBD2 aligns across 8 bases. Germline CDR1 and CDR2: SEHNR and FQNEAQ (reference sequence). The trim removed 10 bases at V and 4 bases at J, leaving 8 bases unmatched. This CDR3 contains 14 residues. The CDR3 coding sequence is TGTGCCACCCTAAGCGGGGGAGCCACCGGGGAGCTGTTTTTT. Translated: CATLSGGATGELFF.

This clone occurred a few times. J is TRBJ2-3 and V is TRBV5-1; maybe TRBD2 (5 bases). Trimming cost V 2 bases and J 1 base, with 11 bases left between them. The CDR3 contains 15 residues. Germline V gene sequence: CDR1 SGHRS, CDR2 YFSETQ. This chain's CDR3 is CASSLLSGGTDTQYF. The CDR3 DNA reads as TGCGCCAGCAGCTTACTCTCCGGGGGCACAGATACGCAGTATTTT. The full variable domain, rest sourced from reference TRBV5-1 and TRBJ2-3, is KAGVTQTPRYLIKTRGQQVTLSCSPISGHRSVSWYQQTPGQGLQFLFEYFSETQRNKGNFPGRFSGRQFSNSRSEMNVSTLELGDSALYLCASSLLSGGTDTQYFGPGTRLTVL.

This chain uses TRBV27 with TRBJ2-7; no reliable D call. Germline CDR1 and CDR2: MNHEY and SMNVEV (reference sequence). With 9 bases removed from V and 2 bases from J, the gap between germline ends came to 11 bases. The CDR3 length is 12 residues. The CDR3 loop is CASDTPPYEQYF. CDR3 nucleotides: TGTGCCAGTGACACGCCGCCCTACGAGCAGTACTTC.

CDR3 sequence (DNA): TGTGCCAGCAGCCAGTGGTCTAGCGAGAGGGGTGAGACCCAGTACTTC. This codes for CASSQWSSERGETQYF. The chain carries TRBV3-1 (or the pseudogene TRBV3-2) and TRBJ2-5; a weak D match, TRBD2 (6 bases). This CDR3 region has 16 residues. V lost 3 bases, J lost 5 bases, and 19 bases lay in between. The germline CDR1 and CDR2 sequences are LGHDT and YNNKEL (reference sequence).

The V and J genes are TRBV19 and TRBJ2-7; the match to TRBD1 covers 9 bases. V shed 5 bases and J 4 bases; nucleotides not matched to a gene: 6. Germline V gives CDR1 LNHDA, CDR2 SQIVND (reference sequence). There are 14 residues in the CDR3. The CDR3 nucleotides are TGTGCCAGTAGTCGGGGACAGGGTGTATACGAGCAGTACTTC. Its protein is CASSRGQGVYEQYF.

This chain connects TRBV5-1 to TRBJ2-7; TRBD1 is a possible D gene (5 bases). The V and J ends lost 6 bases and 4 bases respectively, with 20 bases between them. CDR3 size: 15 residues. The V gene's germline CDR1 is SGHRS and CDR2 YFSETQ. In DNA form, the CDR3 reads TGCGCCAGCACTCACCGAACAGGAATCGCTTACGAGCAGTACTTC. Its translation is CASTHRTGIAYEQYF.